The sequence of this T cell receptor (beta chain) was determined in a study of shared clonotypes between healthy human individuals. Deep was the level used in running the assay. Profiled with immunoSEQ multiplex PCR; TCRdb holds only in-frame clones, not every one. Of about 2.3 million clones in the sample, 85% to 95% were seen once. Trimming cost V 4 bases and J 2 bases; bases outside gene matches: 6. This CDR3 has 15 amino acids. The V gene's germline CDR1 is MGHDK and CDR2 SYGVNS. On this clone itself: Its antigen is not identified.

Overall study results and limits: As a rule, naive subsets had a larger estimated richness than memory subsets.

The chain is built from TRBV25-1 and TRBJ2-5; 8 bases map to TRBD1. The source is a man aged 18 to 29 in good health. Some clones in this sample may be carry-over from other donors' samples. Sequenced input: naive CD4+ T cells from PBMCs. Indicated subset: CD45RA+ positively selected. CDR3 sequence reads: CASSARDRLQETQYF. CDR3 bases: TGTGCCAGCAGTGCCCGGGACAGGCTTCAAGAGACCCAGTACTTC. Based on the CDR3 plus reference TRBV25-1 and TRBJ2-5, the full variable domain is EADIYQTPRYLVIGTGKKITLECSQTMGHDKMYWYQQDPGMELHLIHYSYGVNSTEKGDLSSESTVSRIRTEHFPLTLESARPSHTSQYLCASSARDRLQETQYFGPGTRLLVL.